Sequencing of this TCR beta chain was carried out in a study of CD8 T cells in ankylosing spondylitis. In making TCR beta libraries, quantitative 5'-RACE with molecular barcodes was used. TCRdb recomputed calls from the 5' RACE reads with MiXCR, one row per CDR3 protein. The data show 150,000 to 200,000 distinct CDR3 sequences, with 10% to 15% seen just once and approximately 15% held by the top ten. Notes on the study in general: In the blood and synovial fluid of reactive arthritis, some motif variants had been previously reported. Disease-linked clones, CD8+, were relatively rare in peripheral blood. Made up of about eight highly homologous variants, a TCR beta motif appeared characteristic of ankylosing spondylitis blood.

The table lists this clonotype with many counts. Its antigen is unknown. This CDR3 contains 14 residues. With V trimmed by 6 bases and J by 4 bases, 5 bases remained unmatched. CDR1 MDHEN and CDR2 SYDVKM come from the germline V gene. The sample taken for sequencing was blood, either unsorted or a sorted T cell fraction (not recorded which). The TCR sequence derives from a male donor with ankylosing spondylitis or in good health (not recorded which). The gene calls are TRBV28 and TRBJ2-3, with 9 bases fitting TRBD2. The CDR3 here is CASRPVAGADTQYF. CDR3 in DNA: TGTGCCAGCAGACCCGTAGCGGGAGCAGATACGCAGTATTTT.